This T cell receptor beta chain was sequenced during a study of T cell responses to AZD1222 COVID-19 vaccine. Sequencing was performed with immunoSEQ multiplex PCR; in TCRdb, only in-frame clones are kept and a portion is missing. Of more than 80,000 clones in the sample, 85% to 90% were seen once. Germline lookup yields CDR1 SEHNR and CDR2 FQNEAQ (reference sequence). The CDR3 consists of 16 residues. Trimming cost V 2 bases and J 4 bases, with 15 bases left between them. The chain uses TRBV7-9 and TRBJ2-1, with D perhaps matching TRBD2 (6 bases). The sample consisted of peripheral blood, taken 28 days after the second AZD1222 dose. The sequence came from an adult who received the AZD1222 COVID-19 vaccine. This chain's CDR3 is CASSLLGSGPYNEQFF. The CDR3 DNA follows: TGTGCCAGCAGCTTACTTGGTAGCGGCCCTTACAATGAGCAGTTCTTC.